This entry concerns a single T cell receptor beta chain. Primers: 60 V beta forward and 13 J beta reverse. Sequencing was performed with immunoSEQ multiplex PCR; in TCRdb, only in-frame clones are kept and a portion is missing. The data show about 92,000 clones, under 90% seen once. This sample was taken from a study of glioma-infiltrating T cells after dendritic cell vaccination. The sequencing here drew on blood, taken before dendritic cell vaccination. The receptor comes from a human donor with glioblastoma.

The CDR3 reads CASSFRGDQPQHF. The CDR3 nucleotides read TGTGCCAGCAGTTTCAGGGGGGATCAGCCCCAGCATTTT. The chain combines TRBV27 with TRBJ1-5, with 7 bases identical to TRBD1. CDR1 and CDR2 (germline): MNHEY, SMNVEV (reference sequence). The length of the CDR3 is 13 residues. V lost 3 bases, J lost 5 bases, and 1 base stayed unmatched.